This is a list of T cell receptor beta chains from one sample in a study of shared T cell receptors in the human thymus. Profiled with immunoSEQ multiplex PCR; TCRdb holds only in-frame clones, not every one. The data hold just under 550,000 clones, with approximately 80% observed a single time. These data also featured in a second study, about human thymus T cells.

Material for sequencing was thymocytes. The receptors stem from a boy under three years old with a congenital heart defect. The CDR3 runs from the conserved cysteine through the conserved F or W. A D gene is named only where the DNA matches it firmly. Where a row states a size, it is once, few, many or the class of an expanded clone; other rows omit it.

D: TRBD1; size: .; V: TRBV4-2; J: TRBJ2-5; CDR3: CASSLRGREETQYF; DNA: TGTGCCAGCAGCCTCAGGGGGCGCGAGGAGACCCAGTACTTC
D: .; size: .; V: TRBV29-1; J: TRBJ2-5; CDR3: CSARVWGRPPSFQETQYF; DNA: TGCAGCGCCCGAGTATGGGGGCGGCCCCCGTCCTTCCAAGAGACCCAGTACTTC
D: .; size: .; V: TRBV28; J: TRBJ1-3; CDR3: CASSNGHDRKGASGNTIYF; DNA: TGTGCCAGCAGTAATGGACATGACAGGAAAGGGGCCTCTGGAAACACCATATATTTT
D: TRBD1; size: .; V: TRBV5-1; J: TRBJ2-7; CDR3: CASSLSPGTGLYEQYF; DNA: TGCGCCAGCAGCTTGTCACCCGGGACAGGGCTCTACGAGCAGTACTTC
D: TRBD2; size: .; V: TRBV28; J: TRBJ2-1; CDR3: CASSLGGTSGRNEQFF; DNA: TGTGCCAGCAGTTTAGGGGGGACTAGCGGGAGGAATGAGCAGTTCTTC
D: TRBD2; size: .; V: TRBV6-5; J: TRBJ2-1; CDR3: CASSYSGLANEQFF; DNA: TGTGCCAGCAGTTACTCGGGACTAGCCAATGAGCAGTTCTTC
D: .; size: .; V: TRBV4-2; J: TRBJ2-3; CDR3: CASSQGRGTDTQYF; DNA: TGTGCCAGCAGCCAAGGACGGGGCACAGATACGCAGTATTTT
D: TRBD1; size: .; V: TRBV7-6; J: TRBJ1-4; CDR3: CASSLAHRDRGITTNEKLFF; DNA: TGTGCCAGCAGCTTAGCCCACCGGGACAGGGGTATTACAACTAATGAAAAACTGTTTTTT
D: TRBD2; size: few; V: TRBV11-3; J: TRBJ2-5; CDR3: CASSTAGVETQYF; DNA: TGTGCCAGCAGCACAGCGGGAGTTGAGACCCAGTACTTC
D: TRBD1; size: .; V: TRBV4-2; J: TRBJ2-7; CDR3: CASSQRAGTGWGAYEQYF; DNA: TGTGCCAGCAGCCAAAGAGCCGGGACAGGCTGGGGAGCCTACGAGCAGTACTTC
D: .; size: .; V: TRBV19; J: TRBJ2-3; CDR3: CASSAGSSADTQYF; DNA: TGTGCCAGTAGTGCCGGGAGTTCCGCAGATACGCAGTATTTT